This TCR beta chain was captured by sequencing in a study of chemoradiotherapy in HPV16-positive cancers. Study-level information: Functional T-cell assays on a couple of HPV16-positive patients' cells defined candidate HPV-specific clones and common TCR motifs.

Comments on this clone: Its target is unknown.

TCRdb's table, derived via immunoSEQ multiplex PCR, lists solely in-frame clones and lacks some. The sample consists of some 9,600 clones, approximately 70% of them appearing once. Broader study findings: Non-HPV-specific T cells did not expand in tumors during treatment, whereas candidate HPV-specific clones and E7-related motifs did.

The TCR was taken from a human donor with HPV-associated anogenital cancer. This material was acquired from a patient who underwent chemoradiotherapy.

The CDR3: CAWSGGGPETQYF. CDR3 DNA: TGTGCCTGGAGTGGGGGGGGCCCAGAGACCCAGTACTTC. The chain couples TRBV30 to TRBJ2-5; a weak D match, TRBD2 (7 bases). The CDR3 runs to 13 residues. Germline V gives CDR1 GTSNPN, CDR2 SVGIG (reference sequence). Deletions cut 1 base from V and 4 bases from J, with 10 bases between.